One sample yielded the 27 T cell receptor beta chains listed below, sequenced in a study of T-cell reconstitution after alpha-beta-depleted transplantation in children. A TCRbeta library incorporating unique molecular identifiers was prepared. TCRdb analysed the PCR reads with MiXCR anew, one entry per CDR3 protein. The top ten clones hold around 3% of a sample with about 190,000 distinct CDR3 sequences, about 6.8% of them seen once. Specimen: PBMCs from the stem cell graft donor, collected from the stem cell graft. These receptors were obtained from a human donor who donated a stem cell graft to a child with Wiskott-Aldrich syndrome.

Many counts were recorded for this clonotype. The chain carries TRBV7-9 and TRBJ2-1, with TRBD2 as a possible D gene (6 bases). Trimming left V 2 bases short and J 7 bases short, with 15 bases between. The V gene's germline CDR1 is SEHNR and CDR2 FQNEAQ (reference sequence). This CDR3 contains 15 residues. CDR3 loop: CASSLSELAKNEQFF. The CDR3 region has the DNA TGTGCCAGCAGCTTATCGGAACTAGCCAAAAATGAGCAGTTCTTC.

The table lists this clonotype with many counts. The chain links TRBV5-1 to TRBJ2-7, with D maybe TRBD1 (6 bases). The germline gives CDR1 SGHRS, CDR2 YFSETQ. The CDR3 runs 16 residues. The ends were cut back, 0 bases at V and 7 bases at J, with 20 bases in the middle. CDR3 nucleotide sequence: TGCGCCAGCAGCTTGGATCAGAGGCAGGGGACGGGAGAGCAGTACTTC. Its protein product is CASSLDQRQGTGEQYF.

This clonotype has ten or more counts. This chain joins TRBV29-1 and TRBJ1-2; D is ambiguous. The CDR3 loop spans 13 amino acids. Germline V gene sequence: CDR1 SQVTM, CDR2 ANQGSEA. V shed 5 bases and J shed 8 bases, with 18 bases lying between them. DNA of the CDR3: TGCAGCGTTCCCCACCGGTCATTTACGGGCTACACCTTC. Its protein is CSVPHRSFTGYTF.

This clonotype has ten or more counts. The chain employs TRBV19 and TRBJ2-1; a weak D match, TRBD1 (5 bases). V was pared by 2 bases and J by 8 bases, with 16 bases between. The CDR3 is 15 amino acids. In germline, CDR1 is LNHDA, CDR2 SQIVND (reference sequence). Here the CDR3 DNA reads TGTGCCAGTAGTATACAGGACACTGACGGTGATGAGCAGTTCTTC. This codes for CASSIQDTDGDEQFF.

This clonotype was counted many times. The V and J genes are TRBV12-3 or TRBV12-4 and TRBJ2-1, with a possible D match to TRBD2 (5 bases). The V and J ends lost 4 bases and 5 bases respectively, with 12 bases between them. CDR3 length equals 14 residues. The CDR3 sequence: CASSYGNLHNEQFF. CDR3 nucleotides: TGTGCCAGCAGTTACGGGAACCTACACAATGAGCAGTTCTTC.

This clonotype was picked up many times. J is TRBJ2-5 and V is TRBV10-2; no definite D call. V dropped 10 bases and J dropped 4 bases, with 13 bases sitting between them. CDR1 and CDR2 (germline): WSHSY, SAAADI. This CDR3 has 12 residues. The CDR3 loop reads CATSPLGETQYF. The DNA of the CDR3 is TGCGCCACATCCCCTCTGGGAGAGACCCAGTACTTC.

In its sample, this clonotype was seen many times. This chain uses TRBV29-1 with TRBJ2-2, with D tentatively TRBD2 (6 bases). Germline V lookup: CDR1 SQVTM, CDR2 ANQGSEA. The CDR3 is 14 residues long. The V end was cut by 5 bases, the J end by 7 bases, with 17 bases between. The CDR3 nucleotides read TGCAGCGTTTCCCCGGGGGTAAATGGCGGGGAGCTGTTTTTT. Its translation is CSVSPGVNGGELFF.

Of note for this clonotype: A much larger clone is a single base away; this may be a read error. The CDR3 bases are TGTGCCAGCAGCGTCTATGGGTTAGGGGAGACCCAGTACTTC. Translation: CASSVYGLGETQYF. The chain is built from TRBV11-3 and TRBJ2-5; D is unresolved. Germline CDR1 and CDR2: SGHNT and YENEEA. The V gene lost 5 bases and the J gene lost 5 bases, with 15 bases spanning the gap. CDR3 length: 14 amino acids.

In this sample, this clonotype turned up many times. V usage is TRBV7-2 and J usage is TRBJ2-3, with 9 bases aligning to TRBD2. J was trimmed by 3 bases and V by 1 base; bases with no gene match: 5. The CDR3 is made up of 16 amino acids. The germline CDR1 and CDR2 sequences are SGHTA and FQGNSA. The CDR3, as DNA: TGTGCCAGCAGCTTAGGTCTTCTAGCGGGGACAGATACGCAGTATTTT. It is translated as CASSLGLLAGTDTQYF.

This clonotype occurred many times. The rearrangement joins TRBV27 to TRBJ2-1; TRBD1 is a possible D gene (6 bases). The germline V gene has CDR1 MNHEY and CDR2 SMNVEV (reference sequence). CDR3 size: 13 residues. Trimming shortened V by 2 bases and J by 6 bases, and 8 bases separated the two germline ends. Written as DNA, the CDR3 is TGTGCCAGCAGTTTAGGCAGGGGCAATGAGCAGTTCTTC. Translation gives CASSLGRGNEQFF.

Ten or more counts support this clonotype. V gene TRBV5-1 combines with J gene TRBJ2-1; no reliable D call. V lost 0 bases to trimming and J lost 10 bases, with 11 bases between them. Germline assignment: CDR1 SGHRS and CDR2 YFSETQ. CDR3 length: 13 amino acids. CDR3 residues: CASSLAVVNEQFF. In nucleotides, the CDR3 is TGCGCCAGCAGCTTGGCCGTCGTCAACGAGCAGTTCTTC.

This clonotype was observed many times. The chain couples TRBV29-1 to TRBJ2-3; 13 bases match TRBD2. CDR3 length: 15 amino acids. CDR1 is SQVTM, CDR2 ANQGSEA, per germline. The J segment lost 2 bases and the V segment lost 7 bases, leaving 6 bases of the junction unmatched. CDR3 in amino acids: CSAQTSGGTTDTQYF. As DNA, the CDR3 is TGCAGCGCCCAGACTAGCGGGGGGACCACAGATACGCAGTATTTT.

This clonotype was found many times. V gene TRBV2 combines with J gene TRBJ1-4; 7 nucleotides match TRBD1. This CDR3 has 14 amino acids. The germline V gene has CDR1 SNHLY and CDR2 FYNNEI. Unmatched junction bases numbered 5, after V lost 4 bases and J lost 6 bases. The CDR3 DNA reads TGTGCCAGCAGTGGACAGGGAGTGGATGAAAAACTGTTTTTT. The encoded protein is CASSGQGVDEKLFF. The complete variable domain, with remaining parts taken from reference TRBV2 and TRBJ1-4, reads EPEVTQTPSHQVTQMGQEVILRCVPISNHLYFYWYRQILGQKVEFLVSFYNNEISEKSEIFDDQFSVERPDGSNFTLKIRSTKLEDSAMYFCASSGQGVDEKLFFGSGTQLSVL.

This clonotype was observed at least ten times. The chain carries TRBV30 and TRBJ2-5, with 9 nucleotides matching TRBD1. The CDR3 is 15 amino acids. V lost 5 bases, J lost 5 bases, and 12 bases stayed unmatched. Germline V gene lookup returns CDR1 GTSNPN and CDR2 SVGIG (reference sequence). The CDR3 DNA reads as TGTGCCTGGGGGCTCGGGACAGGGTTCATGGAGACCCAGTACTTC. Translated: CAWGLGTGFMETQYF.

In this sample, this clonotype turned up many times. V usage is TRBV20-1 and J usage is TRBJ2-3, with 9 nucleotides matching TRBD2. Germline assignment: CDR1 DFQATT and CDR2 SNEGSKA (reference sequence). The CDR3 length is 14 residues. With 2 bases clipped from V and 4 bases from J, the junction kept 4 bases outside the gene matches. CDR3 nucleotide sequence: TGCAGTGCTAGACTTAGCGGGGGCGCAGATACGCAGTATTTT. It encodes CSARLSGGADTQYF.

This clonotype has a count of ten or more. The CDR3 DNA sequence: TGTGCCAGCAGCCCACTGCCGGTCGACACTGAAGCTTTCTTT. This sequence encodes CASSPLPVDTEAFF. V and J are TRBV7-9 and TRBJ1-1; D ambiguous. V was clipped by 5 bases and J by 3 bases, with 13 bases between them. CDR1 is SEHNR, CDR2 FQNEAQ, per germline (reference sequence). The CDR3 runs 14 residues.

This clonotype was found many times. The chain has TRBV27 and TRBJ2-2; the D gene could be TRBD1 or TRBD2 (7 bases each). The ends were cut back, 2 bases at V and 3 bases at J, with 10 bases in the middle. Germline lookup yields CDR1 MNHEY and CDR2 SMNVEV (reference sequence). The CDR3 consists of 15 residues. The CDR3 here is CASSLQGGYTGELFF. CDR3 DNA: TGTGCCAGCAGTTTACAGGGGGGGTACACCGGGGAGCTGTTTTTT.

For this clonotype: A much more abundant neighbour one base away suggests this may be a read error. A read error is likely, as this CDR3 ends without the conserved phenylalanine or tryptophan. The CDR3 coding sequence is TGTGCCAGCAGTTACGGTAGTGACAGCCCCTACCAGCAGTACTTA. Its protein product is CASSYGSDSPYQQYL. This chain joins TRBV6-2 or TRBV6-3 and TRBJ2-7; TRBD1 is a possible D gene (5 bases). Germline V lookup: CDR1 MNHEY, CDR2 SVGEGT. The CDR3 loop spans 15 amino acids.

The CDR3: CASSDRTYGYTF. CDR3 sequence (DNA): TGTGCCAGCAGTGACAGGACCTATGGCTACACCTTC. J is TRBJ1-2 and V is TRBV3-1; D is possibly TRBD1 (6 bases). There are 12 residues in the CDR3. V was pared by 6 bases and J by 4 bases, with 9 bases between. From germline, CDR1 is LGHDT and CDR2 YNNKEL (reference sequence).

This chain links TRBV7-9 with TRBJ1-2; the D is unclear. Deletions cut 1 base from V and 10 bases from J, with 10 bases between. The length of the CDR3 is 12 residues. Germline CDR1 SEHNR, CDR2 FQNEAQ (reference sequence). CDR3 in DNA: TGTGCCAGCAGCTTAGGACCGGATTCCTACACCTTC. It specifies CASSLGPDSYTF.

A few counts support this clonotype. The rearrangement uses TRBV5-1 and TRBJ1-1; 8 bases are a match to TRBD1. The CDR3 length is 14 residues. Trimming at V came to 5 bases and at J to 1 base, leaving 4 bases not matched to a gene. Per the germline V gene, CDR1 is SGHRS and CDR2 is YFSETQ. As DNA, the CDR3 is TGCGCCAGCAGTACAGACAGGGGGAACACTGAAGCTTTCTTT. It encodes CASSTDRGNTEAFF. The full variable domain, its missing parts supplied by reference TRBV5-1 and TRBJ1-1, is KAGVTQTPRYLIKTRGQQVTLSCSPISGHRSVSWYQQTPGQGLQFLFEYFSETQRNKGNFPGRFSGRQFSNSRSEMNVSTLELGDSALYLCASSTDRGNTEAFFGQGTRLTVV.

This clonotype came up a few times. The J gene is TRBJ2-7, the V gene TRBV4-1; TRBD1 matches at 7 bases. The CDR3 spans 16 residues. Germline lookup yields CDR1 MGHRA and CDR2 YSYEKL. Trimming at V came to 3 bases and at J to 0 bases, leaving 8 bases not matched to a gene. CDR3 nucleotide sequence: TGCGCCAGCAGCCACCTCTTCCGGGACAGCTCCTACGAGCAGTACTTC. Residues: CASSHLFRDSSYEQYF.

This clonotype was observed once. The genes are TRBV7-9 and TRBJ2-3; possible D gene TRBD1, 6 bases. This CDR3 is 15 amino acids long. CDR1 is SEHNR, CDR2 FQNEAQ, per germline (reference sequence). V was trimmed by 3 bases and J by 2 bases, leaving 12 bases between them. Here the CDR3 reads CASSFHRAHTDTQYF. The CDR3 DNA sequence: TGTGCCAGCAGCTTTCACAGGGCCCACACAGATACGCAGTATTTT. Full variable domain (outside the CDR3, taken from reference TRBV7-9 and TRBJ2-3): DTGVSQNPRHKITKRGQNVTFRCDPISEHNRLYWYRQTLGQGPEFLTYFQNEAQLEKSRLLSDRFSAERPKGSFSTLEIQRTEQGDSAMYLCASSFHRAHTDTQYFGPGTRLTVL.

The table lists this clonotype with many counts. J is TRBJ2-7 and V is TRBV10-3, with D perhaps matching TRBD1 or TRBD2 (6 bases each). V was pared by 0 bases and J by 2 bases, with 14 bases between. Germline lookup yields CDR1 ENHRY and CDR2 SYGVKD. This CDR3 is 16 amino acids long. The CDR3 loop is CAISESPVGGPYEQYF. CDR3 coding DNA: TGTGCCATCAGTGAGTCCCCCGTTGGGGGGCCCTACGAGCAGTACTTC.

The table lists this clonotype with many counts. The rearrangement links TRBV12-3 or TRBV12-4 to TRBJ1-2; 7 bases match TRBD1. The CDR3 is 16 amino acids. After removal of 5 bases from V and 4 bases from J, the junction contained 13 bases not matched to a gene. CDR3 DNA sequence: TGTGCCAGCAGTCCCTCGACAGGGATGATCTTCTATGGCTACACCTTC. Translated: CASSPSTGMIFYGYTF.

The table lists this clonotype with many counts. This rearrangement joins TRBV10-3 to TRBJ2-6, with unresolved D. Per germline, CDR1 ENHRY and CDR2 SYGVKD. The CDR3 sequence is 14 residues long. Trimming pared 3 bases from V and 12 bases from J, leaving 15 bases between. Here the CDR3 DNA reads TGTGCCATCAGTGAAGGAGCCTGGCAGAGCGTCCTGACTTTC. It codes for CAISEGAWQSVLTF.

This clonotype turned up a few times. The V gene is TRBV7-2, the J gene TRBJ2-2; tentative D call: TRBD1 (5 bases). Trimming removed 2 bases from V and 1 base from J, with 11 bases in between. Germline-derived CDR1 and CDR2 are SGHTA and FQGNSA. The CDR3 has 16 residues. In DNA, the CDR3 is TGTGCCAGCAGCTTATTAGGGGTCAAGAACACCGGGGAGCTGTTTTTT. It translates to CASSLLGVKNTGELFF.